The rows below give T cell receptor beta chains drawn from one sample of a study of cytomegalovirus exposure and HLA in healthy donors. The data were produced by immunoSEQ multiplex PCR, yet TCRdb's version contains in-frame clones alone and is incomplete. Of about 150,000 clones listed, 75% to 90% are singletons. The sample consisted of PBMCs. These receptors originate from a young man in good health and CMV-seropositive. CDR3s include the opening cysteine and the closing phenylalanine or tryptophan. A D gene is named only where the DNA matches it firmly. Clone size is not always given. Where it is, it says once, few, many or a class for expanded clones.

abundance: .
d_gene: TRBD2
v_gene: TRBV28
j_gene: TRBJ2-7
CDR3aa: CASSLPLAGVNEQYF
CDR3nt: TGTGCCAGCAGTTTACCACTAGCGGGAGTCAACGAGCAGTACTTC

abundance: .
d_gene: TRBD2
v_gene: TRBV7-8
j_gene: TRBJ2-7
CDR3aa: CASSARLAGVSNEQYF
CDR3nt: TGTGCCAGCAGCGCCCGACTAGCGGGAGTCTCCAACGAGCAGTACTTC

abundance: .
d_gene: TRBD1
v_gene: TRBV11-2
j_gene: TRBJ2-1
CDR3aa: CASSFGQGNEQFF
CDR3nt: TGTGCCAGCAGCTTCGGACAGGGGAATGAGCAGTTCTTC

abundance: .
d_gene: .
v_gene: TRBV2
j_gene: TRBJ2-2
CDR3aa: CASSGLAGMNTGELFF
CDR3nt: TGTGCCAGCAGTGGCCTGGCGGGGATGAACACCGGGGAGCTGTTTTTT

abundance: few
d_gene: .
v_gene: TRBV5-1
j_gene: TRBJ1-1
CDR3aa: CASSLAGGAEAFF
CDR3nt: TGCGCCAGCAGCTTGGCCGGGGGGGCTGAAGCTTTCTTT

abundance: once
d_gene: TRBD1
v_gene: TRBV5-1
j_gene: TRBJ2-7
CDR3aa: CASSPGGQGDEQYF
CDR3nt: TGCGCCAGCAGCCCAGGAGGACAGGGTGACGAGCAGTACTTC

abundance: .
d_gene: TRBD1
v_gene: TRBV5-1
j_gene: TRBJ1-1
CDR3aa: CASSLGVQGATEAFF
CDR3nt: TGCGCCAGCAGCTTGGGTGTTCAGGGGGCGACTGAAGCTTTCTTT

abundance: .
d_gene: .
v_gene: TRBV27
j_gene: TRBJ1-6
CDR3aa: CASRRRTYNSPLHF
CDR3nt: TGTGCCAGCAGACGGAGGACCTATAATTCACCCCTCCACTTT

abundance: .
d_gene: TRBD2
v_gene: TRBV19
j_gene: TRBJ2-1
CDR3aa: CASSMWLAGAHSYNEQFF
CDR3nt: TGTGCCAGTAGTATGTGGCTAGCGGGAGCTCACTCCTACAATGAGCAGTTCTTC

abundance: few
d_gene: TRBD2
v_gene: TRBV10-1
j_gene: TRBJ2-1
CDR3aa: CASSESSGRINEQFF
CDR3nt: TGCGCCAGCAGTGAGTCTAGCGGGAGGATCAATGAGCAGTTCTTC

abundance: .
d_gene: .
v_gene: TRBV6-4
j_gene: TRBJ1-1
CDR3aa: CASSATGRNTEAFF
CDR3nt: TGTGCCAGCAGTGCGACAGGTAGGAACACTGAAGCTTTCTTT

abundance: .
d_gene: .
v_gene: TRBV14
j_gene: TRBJ2-7
CDR3aa: CASSPGRGKTYEQYF
CDR3nt: TGTGCCAGCAGCCCAGGAAGGGGGAAGACCTACGAGCAGTACTTC

abundance: .
d_gene: TRBD1
v_gene: TRBV2
j_gene: TRBJ2-2
CDR3aa: CASSVGQGESNTGELFF
CDR3nt: TGTGCCAGCAGTGTCGGACAGGGGGAATCGAACACCGGGGAGCTGTTTTTT

abundance: .
d_gene: .
v_gene: TRBV6-1
j_gene: TRBJ1-2
CDR3aa: CASSEGPANYGYTF
CDR3nt: TGTGCCAGCAGTGAGGGGCCCGCTAACTATGGCTACACCTTC

abundance: .
d_gene: TRBD1
v_gene: TRBV4-3
j_gene: TRBJ2-6
CDR3aa: CASSHAQGTTGANVLTF
CDR3nt: TGCGCCAGCAGCCATGCACAGGGGACAACCGGGGCCAACGTCCTGACTTTC

abundance: .
d_gene: .
v_gene: TRBV7-2
j_gene: TRBJ1-5
CDR3aa: CASSLRGPNQPQHF
CDR3nt: TGTGCCAGCAGCTTAAGGGGCCCCAATCAGCCCCAGCATTTT

abundance: .
d_gene: .
v_gene: TRBV6-5
j_gene: TRBJ2-5
CDR3aa: CASSRNRGGEQYF
CDR3nt: TGTGCCAGCAGTCGGAACAGGGGAGGTGAGCAGTACTTC

abundance: once
d_gene: .
v_gene: TRBV19
j_gene: TRBJ1-5
CDR3aa: CASSTGEVWQPQHF
CDR3nt: TGTGCCAGTAGTACGGGGGAGGTTTGGCAGCCCCAGCATTTT

abundance: .
d_gene: TRBD2
v_gene: TRBV5-6
j_gene: TRBJ2-2
CDR3aa: CASSLIAGGPNTGELFF
CDR3nt: TGTGCCAGCAGCTTGATAGCGGGAGGCCCGAACACCGGGGAGCTGTTTTTT

abundance: once
d_gene: .
v_gene: TRBV18
j_gene: TRBJ2-5
CDR3aa: CASSLAQRQETQYF
CDR3nt: TGTGCCAGCTCCCTCGCTCAGCGGCAAGAGACCCAGTACTTC

abundance: few
d_gene: .
v_gene: TRBV10-1
j_gene: TRBJ2-3
CDR3aa: CASSESSSTDTQYF
CDR3nt: TGCGCCAGCAGTGAGTCGTCTAGCACAGATACGCAGTATTTT

abundance: .
d_gene: TRBD2
v_gene: TRBV6-6
j_gene: TRBJ2-3
CDR3aa: CASSSLAGGRTDTQYF
CDR3nt: TGTGCCAGCAGTTCTCTAGCGGGAGGCCGCACAGATACGCAGTATTTT

abundance: .
d_gene: .
v_gene: TRBV14
j_gene: TRBJ2-5
CDR3aa: CASSQVGGSKLQETQYF
CDR3nt: TGTGCCAGCAGCCAAGTTGGAGGGAGCAAACTCCAAGAGACCCAGTACTTC

abundance: .
d_gene: TRBD1
v_gene: TRBV6-5
j_gene: TRBJ1-2
CDR3aa: CASMGTGADYGYTF
CDR3nt: TGTGCCAGCATGGGGACAGGGGCTGACTATGGCTACACCTTC

abundance: .
d_gene: .
v_gene: TRBV10-2
j_gene: TRBJ1-1
CDR3aa: CASSDRNTEAFF
CDR3nt: TGCGCCAGCAGTGACAGGAACACTGAAGCCTTCTTT

abundance: once
d_gene: .
v_gene: TRBV9
j_gene: TRBJ2-7
CDR3aa: CASSVAPFEGDYEQYF
CDR3nt: TGTGCCAGCAGCGTCGCGCCGTTTGAGGGAGACTACGAGCAGTACTTC

abundance: .
d_gene: .
v_gene: TRBV19
j_gene: TRBJ1-5
CDR3aa: CASTRDKKQPQHF
CDR3nt: TGTGCCAGTACCCGGGACAAAAAGCAGCCCCAGCATTTT

abundance: .
d_gene: TRBD2
v_gene: TRBV7-2
j_gene: TRBJ2-1
CDR3aa: CASSLRSSGGANEQFF
CDR3nt: TGTGCCAGCAGCTTACGTTCGAGCGGGGGGGCGAATGAGCAGTTCTTC

abundance: .
d_gene: TRBD1
v_gene: TRBV6-4
j_gene: TRBJ2-1
CDR3aa: CATGQGKIDEQFF
CDR3nt: TGTGCCACGGGACAGGGAAAGATAGATGAGCAGTTCTTC

abundance: .
d_gene: TRBD1
v_gene: TRBV19
j_gene: TRBJ2-7
CDR3aa: CASSSSQDRAYEQYF
CDR3nt: TGTGCCAGTAGTTCATCCCAGGACAGGGCCTACGAGCAGTACTTC

abundance: .
d_gene: .
v_gene: TRBV27
j_gene: TRBJ2-3
CDR3aa: CASSFDRLSTDTQYF
CDR3nt: TGTGCCAGCAGTTTCGACAGGCTAAGCACAGATACGCAGTATTTT

abundance: .
d_gene: .
v_gene: TRBV5-6
j_gene: TRBJ2-3
CDR3aa: CASSGGLSRTDTQYF
CDR3nt: TGTGCCAGCAGCGGCGGACTATCCCGCACAGATACGCAGTATTTT

abundance: .
d_gene: .
v_gene: TRBV28
j_gene: TRBJ2-1
CDR3aa: CASSLGRREFF
CDR3nt: TGTGCCAGCAGTTTGGGCAGAAGAGAGTTCTTC

abundance: once
d_gene: TRBD1
v_gene: TRBV9
j_gene: TRBJ2-3
CDR3aa: CASSARTGDTDTQYF
CDR3nt: TGTGCCAGCAGCGCCAGGACAGGGGACACAGATACGCAGTATTTT

abundance: few
d_gene: TRBD1
v_gene: TRBV6-6
j_gene: TRBJ1-2
CDR3aa: CASRQGGAEYGYTF
CDR3nt: TGTGCCAGCAGACAGGGGGGGGCAGAGTATGGCTACACCTTC

abundance: .
d_gene: .
v_gene: TRBV30
j_gene: TRBJ1-5
CDR3aa: CAWSTDTTDSSNQPQHF
CDR3nt: TGTGCCTGGAGTACAGACACTACTGACAGTAGCAATCAGCCCCAGCATTTT

abundance: once
d_gene: TRBD2
v_gene: TRBV4-1
j_gene: TRBJ2-1
CDR3aa: CASSEERGEQFF
CDR3nt: TGCGCCAGCAGCGAAGAGCGGGGGGAGCAGTTCTTC

abundance: once
d_gene: TRBD1
v_gene: TRBV14
j_gene: TRBJ2-7
CDR3aa: CASSQDGFVDRAYEQYF
CDR3nt: TGTGCCAGCAGCCAAGATGGGTTTGTGGACAGGGCCTACGAGCAGTACTTC

abundance: .
d_gene: .
v_gene: TRBV27
j_gene: TRBJ2-1
CDR3aa: CASSLRGPFNEQFF
CDR3nt: TGTGCCAGCAGTTTGCGGGGGCCATTCAATGAGCAGTTCTTC

abundance: once
d_gene: .
v_gene: TRBV14
j_gene: TRBJ1-5
CDR3aa: CASSQGRGEPQHF
CDR3nt: TGTGCCAGCAGCCAGGGCAGGGGTGAGCCCCAGCATTTT

abundance: .
d_gene: .
v_gene: TRBV28
j_gene: TRBJ2-2
CDR3aa: CASSPWPGELFF
CDR3nt: TGTGCCAGCAGTCCCTGGCCCGGGGAGCTGTTTTTT

abundance: .
d_gene: TRBD1
v_gene: TRBV10-3
j_gene: TRBJ2-2
CDR3aa: CAISDYEDRGYGGELFF
CDR3nt: TGTGCCATCAGTGACTACGAGGACAGGGGGTATGGCGGGGAGCTGTTTTTT

abundance: .
d_gene: TRBD1
v_gene: TRBV29-1
j_gene: TRBJ1-2
CDR3aa: CSVEEGTGGGYGYTF
CDR3nt: TGCAGCGTTGAAGAAGGGACAGGGGGCGGCTATGGCTACACCTTC

abundance: .
d_gene: TRBD2
v_gene: TRBV6-6
j_gene: TRBJ2-1
CDR3aa: CASSYVAGGSDEQFF
CDR3nt: TGTGCCAGCAGTTACGTAGCGGGAGGATCGGATGAGCAGTTCTTC

abundance: .
d_gene: TRBD1
v_gene: TRBV6-5
j_gene: TRBJ1-5
CDR3aa: CASSRRTGGQQPQHF
CDR3nt: TGTGCCAGCAGCCGTCGGACAGGGGGCCAACAGCCCCAGCATTTT

abundance: .
d_gene: .
v_gene: TRBV11-2
j_gene: TRBJ1-1
CDR3aa: CASSLAEGTEAFF
CDR3nt: TGTGCCAGCAGCTTAGCCGAGGGCACTGAAGCTTTCTTT

abundance: .
d_gene: TRBD2
v_gene: TRBV11-3
j_gene: TRBJ2-2
CDR3aa: CASTWTSGSGGELFF
CDR3nt: TGTGCCAGCACCTGGACTAGCGGGAGCGGAGGGGAGCTGTTTTTT

abundance: .
d_gene: TRBD1
v_gene: TRBV5-3
j_gene: TRBJ1-4
CDR3aa: CARRSTGTGNEKLFF
CDR3nt: TGTGCCAGAAGATCGACCGGGACAGGTAATGAAAAACTGTTTTTT

abundance: few
d_gene: TRBD1
v_gene: TRBV5-1
j_gene: TRBJ2-2
CDR3aa: CASSSNRGDTGELFF
CDR3nt: TGCGCCAGCAGCTCTAACAGGGGAGACACCGGGGAGCTGTTTTTT